What follows are 2 T cell receptor beta chains derived from one specimen sequenced in a study of T cells in localized non-small cell lung cancer. TCRdb's copy holds only in-frame clones and misses some; the assay was immunoSEQ multiplex PCR. The sample includes hundreds of clones, 20% to 25% of them seen just once. The source was normal lung tissue next to the tumor, collected before any cancer treatment. These receptors originate from a female donor at least 60 years old with stage I lung adenocarcinoma.

The table lists this clone with a few counts. This chain joins TRBV10-3 and TRBJ2-7, with D perhaps TRBD2 (5 bases). Germline-derived CDR1 and CDR2 are ENHRY and SYGVKD. This CDR3 has 13 amino acids. Trimming took 2 bases from V and 5 from J, leaving 10 bases between them. The CDR3 spells CAISEVLANEQYF. As DNA, the CDR3 is TGTGCCATCAGTGAGGTGTTAGCGAACGAGCAGTACTTC.

This clone was recorded a few times. This chain joins TRBV11-3 and TRBJ2-2; 8 bases agree with TRBD2. CDR1 is SGHNT, CDR2 YENEEA, per germline. The trim removed 2 bases at V and 4 bases at J, leaving 6 bases unmatched. The CDR3 extends over 16 amino acids. This CDR3 is CASSLFGTSSTGELFF. The CDR3 DNA is TGTGCCAGCAGCTTATTTGGGACTAGTAGCACCGGGGAGCTGTTTTTT.